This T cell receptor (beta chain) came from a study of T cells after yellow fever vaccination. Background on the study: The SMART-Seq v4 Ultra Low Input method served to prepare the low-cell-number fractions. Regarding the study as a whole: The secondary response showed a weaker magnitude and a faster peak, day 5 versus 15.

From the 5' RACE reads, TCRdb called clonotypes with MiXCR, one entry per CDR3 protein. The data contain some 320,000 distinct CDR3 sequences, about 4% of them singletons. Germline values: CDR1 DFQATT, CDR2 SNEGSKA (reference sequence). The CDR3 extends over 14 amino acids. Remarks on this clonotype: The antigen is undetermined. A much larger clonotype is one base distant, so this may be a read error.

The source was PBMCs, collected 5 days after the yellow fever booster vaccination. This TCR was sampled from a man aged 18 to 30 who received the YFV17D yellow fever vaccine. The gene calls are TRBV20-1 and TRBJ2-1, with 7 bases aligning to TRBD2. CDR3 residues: CSAGERGLYNGQFF. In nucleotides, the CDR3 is TGCAGTGCAGGGGAGCGGGGACTCTACAATGGGCAGTTCTTC.